One and the same sample provided the 12 T cell receptor beta chains below, sequenced in a study of blood T cell repertoires in COVID-19. Profiling relied on immunoSEQ multiplex PCR, and the TCRdb table lists in-frame clones only, not all of them. The sample lists about 330,000 clones; around 86% were seen once. Sample: PBMCs or T cells enriched from blood (not recorded which). All receptors derive from a woman aged 18-30 years who had recovered from COVID-19.

The rearrangement joins TRBV2 to TRBJ2-1; the match to TRBD2 covers 8 bases. Trimming cost V 5 bases and J 4 bases; bases outside gene matches: 7. The germline V gene has CDR1 SNHLY and CDR2 FYNNEI. The CDR3 contains 15 residues. CDR3 DNA sequence: TGTGCCAGCAGTAGTAGCGGGGAAGAGTACAATGAGCAGTTCTTC. Protein sequence: CASSSSGEEYNEQFF.

CDR3 region: CASSFRRESEAFF. The CDR3 DNA sequence: TGTGCCAGCAGTTTTCGCCGGGAGTCTGAAGCTTTCTTT. This chain connects TRBV2 to TRBJ1-1; D unclear. The CDR3 sequence is 13 residues long. Germline V CDR1 and CDR2: SNHLY, FYNNEI. V gave up 5 bases and J gave up 6 bases, with 13 bases separating them.

The CDR3 DNA reads as TGTGCCAGCAGCCAGACACAATACAATGAGCAGTTCTTC. This encodes CASSQTQYNEQFF. The chain has TRBV7-9 and TRBJ2-1; D gene uncertain. V shed 5 bases and J shed 4 bases, with 9 bases lying between them. CDR1 and CDR2 from the germline V gene are SEHNR and FQNEAQ (reference sequence). CDR3 length: 13 amino acids.

This chain connects TRBV5-4 to TRBJ1-1; weak D call: TRBD1 (5 bases). Germline assignment: CDR1 SGHNT and CDR2 YYREEE (reference sequence). This CDR3 spans 16 amino acids. Trimming removed 0 bases at V and 0 bases at J, with 12 bases between. DNA for the CDR3: TGTGCCAGCAGCTTGGGGGCGGACACTATGAACACTGAAGCTTTCTTT. Translation gives CASSLGADTMNTEAFF.

Only one count was recorded for this clone. The chain employs TRBV5-1 and TRBJ1-2, with TRBD1 identical over 9 bases. The CDR3 contains 16 residues. Trimming at V came to 3 bases and at J to 6 bases, leaving 12 bases not matched to a gene. Germline assignment: CDR1 SGHRS and CDR2 YFSETQ. The CDR3 loop reads CASSWATGTGQNGYTF. CDR3 nucleotide sequence: TGCGCCAGCAGCTGGGCCACCGGGACAGGGCAGAATGGCTACACCTTC.

This clone was detected only once. The chain employs TRBV13 and TRBJ2-5, with TRBD1 identical over 7 bases. V lost 3 bases to trimming and J lost 2 bases; unmatched junction nucleotides: 0. Germline assignment: CDR1 PRHDT and CDR2 FYEKMQ (reference sequence). This CDR3 has 13 amino acids. CDR3 coding DNA: TGTGCCAGCAGCTTCAGGGGGCAAGAGACCCAGTACTTC. Its translation: CASSFRGQETQYF. Drawing the rest from reference TRBV13 and TRBJ2-5, the complete variable domain is AAGVIQSPRHLIKEKRETATLKCYPIPRHDTVYWYQQGPGQDPQFLISFYEKMQSDKGSIPDRFSAQQFSDYHSELNMSSLELGDSALYFCASSFRGQETQYFGPGTRLLVL.

This clone turned up a few times. The rearrangement uses TRBV28 and TRBJ1-3; 10 bases map to TRBD1. Germline values: CDR1 MDHEN, CDR2 SYDVKM. The CDR3 contains 16 residues. With 6 bases clipped from V and 3 bases from J, the junction kept 8 bases outside the gene matches. The chain's CDR3 is CASSPGQGILGNTIYF. The CDR3 DNA reads as TGTGCCAGCAGCCCGGGACAGGGGATACTTGGAAACACCATATATTTT.

Details on this clone: Additional DNA sequences in this sample encode the identical CDR3. CDR3 amino acids: CAWSQAGNTIYF. In DNA form, the CDR3 reads TGTGCCTGGAGCCAGGCGGGAAACACCATATATTTT. This chain joins TRBV30 and TRBJ1-3; D gene uncertain. The ends were cut back, 3 bases at V and 4 bases at J, with 7 bases in the middle. Germline loops: CDR1 GTSNPN, CDR2 SVGIG (reference sequence). The CDR3 totals 12 residues.

The rearrangement joins TRBV7-9 to TRBJ1-6; weak D call: TRBD1 (5 bases). Germline loops: CDR1 SEHNR, CDR2 FQNEAQ (reference sequence). Trimming removed 4 bases from V and 10 bases from J, with 14 bases in between. The CDR3 sequence is 14 residues long. DNA of the CDR3: TGTGCCAGCAGCTCCGGGTCCTCAGGGTCACCCCTCCACTTT. Translating it yields CASSSGSSGSPLHF. Using reference TRBV7-9 and TRBJ1-6 for the parts outside the CDR3, the full variable domain is DTGVSQNPRHKITKRGQNVTFRCDPISEHNRLYWYRQTLGQGPEFLTYFQNEAQLEKSRLLSDRFSAERPKGSFSTLEIQRTEQGDSAMYLCASSSGSSGSPLHFGNGTRLTVT.

In its sample, this clone was seen a few times. The rearrangement links TRBV5-1 to TRBJ1-2; 7 bases fit TRBD1. Germline V gene sequence: CDR1 SGHRS, CDR2 YFSETQ. Unmatched junction bases numbered 5, after V lost 4 bases and J lost 8 bases. CDR3 length: 12 amino acids. CDR3 in amino acids: CASSADREGYTF. CDR3 DNA sequence: TGCGCCAGCAGCGCAGACAGGGAGGGCTACACCTTC.

Comment on this clone: Other nucleotide sequences in the sample specify the same CDR3. This chain links TRBV3-1 (or the pseudogene TRBV3-2) with TRBJ1-4, with D unresolved. The germline V gene encodes CDR1 LGHDT and CDR2 YNNKEL (reference sequence). Trimming removed 1 base from V and 1 base from J, with 4 bases in between. This CDR3 is 14 amino acids long. The CDR3 spells CASSQGGTNEKLFF. The CDR3 nucleotides are TGTGCCAGCAGCCAAGGAGGAACTAATGAAAAACTGTTTTTT.

V usage is TRBV18 and J usage is TRBJ1-1, with D unresolved. The CDR3 is made up of 13 amino acids. Germline lookup yields CDR1 KGHSH and CDR2 LQKENI. Trimming took 8 bases from V and 1 from J, leaving 11 bases between them. This chain's CDR3 is CASRRLQNTEAFF. CDR3 bases: TGTGCCAGCCGGCGGTTGCAGAACACTGAAGCTTTCTTT. The complete variable domain, with remaining parts taken from reference TRBV18 and TRBJ1-1, reads NAGVMQNPRHLVRRRGQEARLRCSPMKGHSHVYWYRQLPEEGLKFMVYLQKENIIDESGMPKERFSAEFPKEGPSILRIQQVVRGDSAAYFCASRRLQNTEAFFGQGTRLTVV.